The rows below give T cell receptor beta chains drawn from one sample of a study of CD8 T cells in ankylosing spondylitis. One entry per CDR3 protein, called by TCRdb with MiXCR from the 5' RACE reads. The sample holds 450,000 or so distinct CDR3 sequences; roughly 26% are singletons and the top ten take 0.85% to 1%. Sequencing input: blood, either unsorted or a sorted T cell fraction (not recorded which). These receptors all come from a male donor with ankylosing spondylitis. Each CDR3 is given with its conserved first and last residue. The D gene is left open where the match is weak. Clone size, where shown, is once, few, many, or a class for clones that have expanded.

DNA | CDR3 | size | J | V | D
TGCGCCAGCAGTGAGTCCCGTTTTGACGGCTACAATGAGCAGTTCTTC | CASSESRFDGYNEQFF | NA | TRBJ2-1 | TRBV10-1 | NA
TGCGCCAGCAGCTTGGGACTAGCGGGAGAGGGCAGTCAGTACTTC | CASSLGLAGEGSQYF | NA | TRBJ2-4 | TRBV5-1 | TRBD2
TGTGCCAGCAGCCAAGCCCCGGGACGGAACACCGGGGAGCTGTTTTTT | CASSQAPGRNTGELFF | NA | TRBJ2-2 | TRBV4-2 | NA
TGCGCCAGCAAAACTAGCGGGGGGAGCACAGATACGCAGTATTTT | CASKTSGGSTDTQYF | few | TRBJ2-3 | TRBV5-1 | TRBD2
TGCAGTGCTAAAGGGACTAGCGGTCAGAGAGGCACAGATACGCAGTATTTT | CSAKGTSGQRGTDTQYF | NA | TRBJ2-3 | TRBV20-1 | TRBD2
TGTGCCACCAGCAGAGATCAAGGATCCAGGTTGAATGAAAAACTGTTTTTT | CATSRDQGSRLNEKLFF | many | TRBJ1-4 | TRBV15 | NA
TGTGCCAGCGGGTTTTCCGGGACAGGGAACTATGGCTACACCTTC | CASGFSGTGNYGYTF | NA | TRBJ1-2 | TRBV7-9 | TRBD1
TGTGCCAGCAGGGCAAACATTGGGACAGGGGCGGATGCCTACACCTTC | CASRANIGTGADAYTF | few | TRBJ1-2 | TRBV2 | TRBD1
TGCGCCAGCAGCCAAGCCCAGGTGAATGAGCAGTTCTTC | CASSQAQVNEQFF | few | TRBJ2-1 | TRBV4-1 | NA
TGTGCCAGCAGCACTAACTCCTACAATGAGCAGTTCTTC | CASSTNSYNEQFF | NA | TRBJ2-1 | TRBV7-2 | NA
TGCGCCAGCAGCTTAGGACAGGGGGCTGCTACGCAGTATTTT | CASSLGQGAATQYF | NA | TRBJ2-3 | TRBV5-1 | TRBD1
TGTGCCAGCAGCTTAGGAGCGGGAGAAGCGGAGACCCAGTACTTC | CASSLGAGEAETQYF | NA | TRBJ2-5 | TRBV11-2 | TRBD2
TGCAGTGCTAGAGATCCCGGACGGGACAATCAGCCCCAGCATTTT | CSARDPGRDNQPQHF | NA | TRBJ1-5 | TRBV20-1 | NA
TGCGCCAGCAGCTTGGGGGGGGAGTACAATGAGCAGTTCTTC | CASSLGGEYNEQFF | many | TRBJ2-1 | TRBV5-1 | NA
TGCAGTGCTAGAGAACTAGCGGTTCTTGCCTACAATGAGCAGTTCTTC | CSARELAVLAYNEQFF | few | TRBJ2-1 | TRBV20-1 | TRBD2
TGTGCCAGCAGCTTAGCGGGTAGTCGAGAGACCCAGTACTTC | CASSLAGSRETQYF | NA | TRBJ2-5 | TRBV7-2 | NA
TGTGCCATCAGGGGTTCCGGATACTATGGCTACACCTTC | CAIRGSGYYGYTF | NA | TRBJ1-2 | TRBV7-9 | NA
TGTGCCAGCAGTTGGACCGCTAGCACAGATACGCAGTATTTT | CASSWTASTDTQYF | few | TRBJ2-3 | TRBV12-3/TRBV12-4 | NA
TGTGCCAGCAGCCAAGATCCCGCGGGACCCTCCAATGAGCAGTTCTTC | CASSQDPAGPSNEQFF | NA | TRBJ2-1 | TRBV4-2 | NA
TGTGCCAGCAGTTTAGTATGGCTGGACGGATACAATGAGCAGTTCTTC | CASSLVWLDGYNEQFF | few | TRBJ2-1 | TRBV12-3/TRBV12-4 | NA
TGTGCCAGCAGCCGACAGGGCGGGAGTGGCAATGAGCAGTTCTTC | CASSRQGGSGNEQFF | few | TRBJ2-1 | TRBV3-1 | NA
TGTGCCAGCAGTGGGGGGACGCAGTATTTT | CASSGGTQYF | NA | TRBJ2-3 | TRBV12-3/TRBV12-4 | NA
TGTGCCAGCAACCGGGACAGGGGAAGCACAGATACGCAGTATTTT | CASNRDRGSTDTQYF | many | TRBJ2-3 | TRBV6-1 | TRBD1
TGTGCCAGCAGTTTTAGTGGGGTAAAAACCATATATTTT | CASSFSGVKTIYF | few | TRBJ1-3 | TRBV12-3/TRBV12-4 | NA
TGTGCCAGCAGGAAACATCAACTGAGGGAGCCCCAGCATTTT | CASRKHQLREPQHF | few | TRBJ1-5 | TRBV27 | NA
TGTGCCACCAGCGGTGACAGGGGCTACGAGCAGTACTTC | CATSGDRGYEQYF | NA | TRBJ2-7 | TRBV15 | TRBD1